The rows below give T cell receptor beta chains drawn from one sample of a study of long-term antiretroviral therapy in people with HIV. Some clones are missing from TCRdb's copy, which holds only in-frame ones; the method was immunoSEQ multiplex PCR. Of fewer than 40,000 clones listed, 65% to 90% are singletons. The source was unsorted PBMCs, collected just before starting antiretroviral therapy. The source of these receptors is a woman aged 18-35 years with HIV. Each CDR3 is given with its conserved first and last residue. D genes are given only for firm matches. Not all rows give a size; the values are once, few, many and, for expanded clones, a class.

>TRBV18|.|.|TRBJ1-1
TGTGCCAGCTCATTGATTGACAGGGAAGCTTTCTTT
CASSLIDREAFF
>TRBV6-6|once|.|TRBJ1-4
TGTGCCAGCAGTTTCTCCAACGGGGCCGAAAAACTGTTTTTT
CASSFSNGAEKLFF
>TRBV11-2|.|.|TRBJ1-2
TGTGCCAGCAGCACGGGTAGTTTGGGCTACACCTTC
CASSTGSLGYTF
>TRBV5-1|once|.|TRBJ1-2
TGCGCCAGCAGCCCGGAGGCCCGGTTAACCTATGGCTACACCTTC
CASSPEARLTYGYTF
>TRBV11-2|.|TRBD1|TRBJ1-1
TGTGCCAGCAGCGACAGGGGGATGAACACTGAAGCTTTCTTT
CASSDRGMNTEAFF
>TRBV11-1|.|TRBD2|TRBJ2-5
TGTGCCAGCAGCTTCCCTAGCGGGAGCCCCCTTCAAGAGACCCAGTACTTC
CASSFPSGSPLQETQYF
>TRBV9|.|.|TRBJ2-4
TGTGCCAGCAGCGTAGAGGGGGAGATAGCCAAAAACATTCAGTACTTC
CASSVEGEIAKNIQYF
>TRBV7-9|few|TRBD1|TRBJ2-7
TGTGCCAGCAGCTCCCCCCGACAGGGCTCCTACGAGCAGTACTTC
CASSSPRQGSYEQYF
>TRBV5-1|.|.|TRBJ2-7
TGCGCCAGCAGCTCCAACGTTGGCAACGAGCAGTACTTC
CASSSNVGNEQYF
>TRBV6-5|.|.|TRBJ1-1
TGTGCCAGCATCCTCTGGGGGGAAGCTTTCTTT
CASILWGEAFF
>TRBV10-3|.|TRBD2|TRBJ2-1
TGTGCCATCAGTGACCCTAGCGGGAGGAGAAATGAGCAGTTCTTC
CAISDPSGRRNEQFF
>TRBV7-9|.|.|TRBJ1-3
TGTGCCAGCAGCCAAACAAGGACAGTTGGAAACACCATATATTTT
CASSQTRTVGNTIYF
>TRBV28|.|.|TRBJ2-6
TGTGCCAGCAGTTTATACATCCTCTCTGGGGCCAACGTCCTGACTTTC
CASSLYILSGANVLTF